The 6 T cell receptor beta chains listed next were all sequenced from one sample in a study of cytomegalovirus exposure and HLA in healthy donors. PCR primers comprised 60 Vbeta and 13 Jbeta primers. Assay: immunoSEQ multiplex PCR; the TCRdb copy retains only in-frame clones and omits some. The data hold roughly 140,000 clones, with roughly four fifths observed a single time. The sample was PBMCs. The origin of the receptors is a woman aged 55-70 years in good health and CMV-seropositive.

This clone came up once. The chain carries TRBV4-2 and TRBJ2-7, with a possible D match to TRBD2 (6 bases). This CDR3 spans 17 amino acids. Per germline, CDR1 LGHNA and CDR2 YNFKEQ. The germline V and J ends were trimmed by 0 bases and 0 bases, with 15 bases remaining between them. This chain's CDR3 is CASSQEVWLADSYEQYF. CDR3 DNA: TGTGCCAGCAGCCAAGAAGTATGGTTAGCGGACTCCTACGAGCAGTACTTC.

The chain links TRBV12-5 to TRBJ2-3; 12 positions agree with TRBD2. The CDR3 has 16 amino acids. Losses at the gene ends were 1 base for V and 5 bases for J; bases not matched to a gene: 4. CDR1 and CDR2 (germline): LGHNT, FRNRAP. The CDR3 DNA reads TGTGCTAGTGGTTTGGCTAGCGGGAGGGCCCTAGATACGCAGTATTTT. It encodes CASGLASGRALDTQYF. Supplemented by reference TRBV12-5 and TRBJ2-3, the full variable domain reads DARVTQTPRHKVTEMGQEVTMRCQPILGHNTVFWYRQTMMQGLELLAYFRNRAPLDDSGMPKDRFSAEMPDATLATLKIQPSEPRDSAVYFCASGLASGRALDTQYFGPGTRLTVL.

This sequence joins TRBV30 and TRBJ2-5, with 8 bases lining up with TRBD2. CDR3 size: 13 residues. CDR1 GTSNPN and CDR2 SVGIG come from the germline V gene (reference sequence). The ends lost 1 base at V and 4 bases at J; junction bases unmatched: 2. The chain's CDR3 is CAWSGTSLETQYF. DNA for the CDR3: TGTGCCTGGAGTGGGACTAGCCTAGAGACCCAGTACTTC.

The chain combines TRBV4-1 with TRBJ2-7; D not certain. V lost 1 base and J 6 bases, leaving 7 bases between the germline ends. The CDR3 has 12 residues. Germline CDR1 MGHRA, CDR2 YSYEKL. The CDR3 sequence: CASSQVDSEQYF. For the CDR3, the DNA is TGCGCCAGCAGCCAAGTTGACTCCGAGCAGTACTTC.

The chain is built from TRBV4-3 and TRBJ2-1; tentatively, D is TRBD2 (5 bases). CDR1 and CDR2 from the germline V gene are LGHNA and YSLEER. The CDR3 is 13 residues long. Trimming pared 1 base from V and 8 bases from J, leaving 9 bases between. The CDR3 spells CASSQVGADEQFF. The CDR3 DNA reads TGCGCCAGCAGCCAAGTAGGAGCGGATGAGCAGTTCTTC.

This chain links TRBV19 with TRBJ1-4; D remains ambiguous. This CDR3 region has 14 residues. Trimming stripped 7 bases from V and 8 bases from J, with 17 bases between. Germline-derived CDR1 and CDR2 are LNHDA and SQIVND (reference sequence). CDR3 in DNA: TGTGCCAGTACCTCAGGCGCATCGGGGGAAAAACTGTTTTTT. This codes for CASTSGASGEKLFF.